What follows are 28 T cell receptor beta chains derived from one specimen sequenced in a study of siplizumab effects on memory and regulatory T cells. The protocol was immunoSEQ multiplex PCR, while the TCRdb copy is restricted to in-frame clones and leaves out a portion. Of approximately 46,000 clones in the sample, about 94% were seen once. Sequencing was performed on CD8+ T cells sorted from blood. The source is a human donor in good health.

V gene TRBV5-6 combines with J gene TRBJ2-3; D possibly matches TRBD1 or TRBD2 (7 bases each). Germline values: CDR1 SGHDT, CDR2 YYEEEE. The CDR3 runs to 16 residues. V was pared by 0 bases and J by 4 bases, with 15 bases between. CDR3 sequence reads: CASSLAGGERSDTQYF. The CDR3 nucleotides are TGTGCCAGCAGCTTGGCAGGGGGGGAGAGGTCAGATACGCAGTATTTT.

The chain combines TRBV9 with TRBJ2-1; no definite D call. The CDR3 is made up of 19 amino acids. The germline gives CDR1 SGDLS, CDR2 YYNGEE. The V and J ends lost 0 bases and 0 bases respectively, with 19 bases between them. This chain's CDR3 is CASSVVEPPGYDSYNEQFF. The CDR3 DNA is TGTGCCAGCAGCGTAGTAGAGCCTCCGGGTTACGACTCCTACAATGAGCAGTTCTTC.

CDR3 sequence reads: CASSGEKVGLEAFF. The CDR3 bases are TGTGCCAGCAGTGGGGAAAAGGTCGGGTTAGAAGCTTTCTTT. V gene TRBV2 combines with J gene TRBJ1-1; no reliable D call. Looked up from germline, CDR1 is SNHLY and CDR2 is FYNNEI. This CDR3 contains 14 residues. With 4 bases removed from V and 8 bases from J, the gap between germline ends came to 17 bases.

The chain carries TRBV4-1 and TRBJ2-7, with 8 bases aligning to TRBD1. V lost 4 bases to trimming and J lost 5 bases; unmatched junction nucleotides: 7. Per germline, CDR1 MGHRA and CDR2 YSYEKL. The length of the CDR3 is 14 residues. The CDR3: CASSPDRGVNEQYF. The CDR3 DNA reads TGCGCCAGCAGCCCCGACAGGGGAGTCAACGAGCAGTACTTC.

CDR3 sequence (DNA): TGCAGCGTTGATTGGACTAGCTCAGGCGGGGAGCTGTTTTTT. Translating gives CSVDWTSSGGELFF. The rearrangement joins TRBV29-1 to TRBJ2-2; 8 bases line up with TRBD2. CDR1 is SQVTM, CDR2 ANQGSEA, per germline. CDR3 length: 14 residues. Trimming took 3 bases from V and 7 from J; bases not matched to a gene: 7.

In nucleotides, the CDR3 is TGTGCCAGCAGCCAAGCTCTCAGGGGAAGCTCCTACAATGAGCAGTTCTTC. Translated, it gives CASSQALRGSSYNEQFF. The chain combines TRBV14 with TRBJ2-1, with a possible D match to TRBD1 (6 bases). V lost 1 base to trimming and J lost 0 bases, with 13 bases between them. Germline-derived CDR1 and CDR2 are SGHDN and FVKESK. The CDR3 extends over 17 amino acids. Drawing the rest from reference TRBV14 and TRBJ2-1, the complete variable domain is EAGVTQFPSHSVIEKGQTVTLRCDPISGHDNLYWYRRVMGKEIKFLLHFVKESKQDESGMPNNRFLAERTGGTYSTLKVQPAELEDSGVYFCASSQALRGSSYNEQFFGPGTRLTVL.

The chain employs TRBV25-1 and TRBJ2-6; D might be TRBD2 (5 bases). The germline V gene has CDR1 MGHDK and CDR2 SYGVNS. The CDR3 extends over 18 amino acids. The ends were cut back, 2 bases at V and 0 bases at J, with 14 bases in the middle. CDR3 loop: CASSEDYQINSGANVLTF. The CDR3 DNA reads TGTGCCAGCAGTGAAGACTACCAAATAAACTCTGGGGCCAACGTCCTGACTTTC.

This clone was seen a handful of times. CDR3 protein: CASSLVQGSEQFF. Here the CDR3 DNA reads TGTGCCAGCAGCTTAGTTCAGGGGTCTGAGCAGTTCTTC. The chain links TRBV7-9 to TRBJ2-1; weak D call: TRBD1 (6 bases). The CDR3 runs to 13 residues. The V gene's germline CDR1 is SEHNR and CDR2 FQNEAQ (reference sequence). V was trimmed by 1 base and J by 9 bases, leaving 10 bases between them.

This chain connects TRBV19 to TRBJ1-5; possibly TRBD1 for D (5 bases). The CDR3 is 13 amino acids. Germline values: CDR1 LNHDA, CDR2 SQIVND (reference sequence). V was clipped by 5 bases and J by 4 bases, with 9 bases between them. The CDR3 protein is CASSRDPNQPQHF. As DNA, the CDR3 is TGTGCCAGTAGTCGGGACCCGAATCAGCCCCAGCATTTT.

The chain joins TRBV4-1 to TRBJ2-7, with D hard to call. The V end lost 1 base, the J end lost 3 bases, and 13 bases lay between the germline ends. Per the germline V gene, CDR1 is MGHRA and CDR2 is YSYEKL. The CDR3 totals 15 residues. The CDR3 DNA follows: TGCGCCAGCAGCCAAGTCTGGACCAAAAGCTACGAGCAGTACTTC. Protein product: CASSQVWTKSYEQYF.

CDR3 region: CASRVGETQYF. The CDR3 DNA reads as TGCGCCAGCAGAGTGGGGGAGACCCAGTACTTC. The V gene is TRBV5-1, the J gene TRBJ2-5; D ambiguous. Germline lookup yields CDR1 SGHRS and CDR2 YFSETQ. Trimming shortened V by 5 bases and J by 5 bases, and 7 bases separated the two germline ends. This CDR3 region has 11 residues.

This clone appeared once. J is TRBJ2-7 and V is TRBV5-6; TRBD1 or TRBD2 may be the D gene (5 bases each). V was trimmed by 0 bases and J by 3 bases, leaving 10 bases between them. CDR3 length equals 14 residues. Germline values: CDR1 SGHDT, CDR2 YYEEEE. CDR3 nucleotides: TGTGCCAGCAGCTTGGGGGGGAACTTCTACGAGCAGTACTTC. It yields the protein CASSLGGNFYEQYF.

V gene TRBV5-6 combines with J gene TRBJ1-1; unclear D gene. CDR3 length: 12 residues. Germline V CDR1 and CDR2: SGHDT, YYEEEE. With 0 bases removed from V and 5 bases from J, the gap between germline ends came to 5 bases. The CDR3 region has the DNA TGTGCCAGCAGCTTGGGTGTTACTGAAGCTTTCTTT. Translating gives CASSLGVTEAFF.

In this sample, this clone turned up once. The chain recombines TRBV9 with TRBJ2-5; no firm D call. CDR3 length equals 13 residues. V was pared by 6 bases and J by 1 base, with 10 bases between. Germline V gene lookup returns CDR1 SGDLS and CDR2 YYNGEE. CDR3 nucleotide sequence: TGTGCCAGCACCCCAGGTAGCCAAGAGACCCAGTACTTC. It codes for CASTPGSQETQYF.

J is TRBJ2-7 and V is TRBV9; perhaps TRBD1 as D (6 bases). Trimming removed 3 bases from V and 0 bases from J, with 10 bases in between. The length of the CDR3 is 14 residues. CDR1 is SGDLS and CDR2 is YYNGEE in the germline V gene. The CDR3 region has the DNA TGTGCCAGCAGCGAAACAGGGAGCTCCTACGAGCAGTACTTC. Residues: CASSETGSSYEQYF.

This clone was seen just once. This chain's CDR3 is CASSLGGSYYEQYF. DNA of the CDR3: TGTGCCAGCAGCTTAGGCGGGAGTTACTACGAGCAGTACTTC. This chain joins TRBV7-9 and TRBJ2-7; TRBD2 matches at 7 bases. Trimming removed 1 base from V and 3 bases from J; junction bases left unmatched: 3. Germline loops: CDR1 SEHNR, CDR2 FQNEAQ (reference sequence). This CDR3 region has 14 residues. Full variable domain (outside the CDR3, taken from reference TRBV7-9 and TRBJ2-7): DTGVSQNPRHKITKRGQNVTFRCDPISEHNRLYWYRQTLGQGPEFLTYFQNEAQLEKSRLLSDRFSAERPKGSFSTLEIQRTEQGDSAMYLCASSLGGSYYEQYFGPGTRLTVT.

The rearrangement uses TRBV5-8 and TRBJ1-5; 7 bases agree with TRBD1. Germline values: CDR1 SGHTS, CDR2 YDEGEE. The CDR3 is 16 residues long. J lost 0 bases, V lost 4 bases, and 7 bases had no gene match. CDR3 sequence (DNA): TGTGCCAGCAGCGCCTCGGGACAGTATAGCAATCAGCCCCAGCATTTT. This encodes CASSASGQYSNQPQHF.

Of note for this clone: A much bigger clone sits one base away, suggesting this may be a read error. At the DNA level, this CDR3 is encoded by other sequences in the same sample as well. CDR3 region: CASSFGQLNTEAFF. CDR3 bases: TGTGCCAGCAGCTTTGGACAGCTGAACACTGAGGCTTTCTTT. This chain uses TRBV11-2 with TRBJ1-1; weak D call: TRBD1 (6 bases). The CDR3 has 14 residues. The V gene's germline CDR1 is SGHAT and CDR2 FQNNGV.

V gene TRBV6-5 combines with J gene TRBJ2-3, with D possibly TRBD1 on 5 matching bases. CDR3 length: 15 amino acids. Germline V gene data show CDR1 as MNHEY and CDR2 as SVGAGI. Trimming removed 2 bases from V and 2 bases from J, with 11 bases in between. The CDR3 region has the DNA TGTGCCAGCAGTTACACTGACAGCACCACAGATACGCAGTATTTT. Translated: CASSYTDSTTDTQYF.

J is TRBJ1-2 and V is TRBV6-5; 8 nucleotides match TRBD1. V dropped 2 bases and J dropped 8; count of bases not matched to a gene: 4. The germline V gene encodes CDR1 MNHEY and CDR2 SVGAGI. The CDR3 consists of 13 residues. CDR3 sequence (DNA): TGTGCCAGCAGTTACGCGACAGGGGTCGGCTACACCTTC. As protein: CASSYATGVGYTF.

The chain links TRBV2 to TRBJ2-7; D unresolved. Germline CDR1 SNHLY, CDR2 FYNNEI. The CDR3 covers 16 residues. Trimming took off 0 bases at V and 4 bases at J, with 16 bases between the two ends. The CDR3 region has the DNA TGTGCCAGCAGTGAAGCCTTTGATAAACTTTCTTACGAGCAGTACTTC. This translates into CASSEAFDKLSYEQYF.

The rearrangement uses TRBV5-1 and TRBJ2-7; tentatively, D is TRBD1 (5 bases). The CDR3 is made up of 15 amino acids. Germline CDR1 and CDR2: SGHRS and YFSETQ. Trimming took 2 bases from V and 5 from J, leaving 17 bases between them. CDR3 loop: CASSLSVNRPHEQYF. The CDR3 nucleotides are TGCGCCAGCAGCTTATCTGTAAACAGGCCCCACGAGCAGTACTTC. Using reference TRBV5-1 and TRBJ2-7 for the parts outside the CDR3, the full variable domain is KAGVTQTPRYLIKTRGQQVTLSCSPISGHRSVSWYQQTPGQGLQFLFEYFSETQRNKGNFPGRFSGRQFSNSRSEMNVSTLELGDSALYLCASSLSVNRPHEQYFGPGTRLTVT.

The chain links TRBV29-1 to TRBJ2-7; 11 bases match TRBD2. Germline assignment: CDR1 SQVTM and CDR2 ANQGSEA. The CDR3 totals 16 residues. J was trimmed by 8 bases and V by 2 bases; bases with no gene match: 14. DNA of the CDR3: TGCAGCGTTGAATGGGAGACTAGCGGGGAAGAAATGAAGCAGTACTTC. Translation: CSVEWETSGEEMKQYF.

In its sample, this clone was seen once. The V gene is TRBV28, the J gene TRBJ1-2; no definite D call. Germline-derived CDR1 and CDR2 are MDHEN and SYDVKM. The CDR3 covers 11 residues. Trimming left V 6 bases short and J 5 bases short, with 7 bases between. This CDR3 is CASRAGYGYTF. The CDR3 nucleotides read TGTGCCAGCAGGGCCGGGTATGGCTACACCTTC.

V is TRBV7-9 and J is TRBJ1-4, with a possible D match to TRBD1 (6 bases). The CDR3 loop spans 14 amino acids. The V and J ends lost 5 bases and 7 bases respectively, with 14 bases between them. Germline lookup yields CDR1 SEHNR and CDR2 FQNEAQ (reference sequence). CDR3 DNA sequence: TGTGCCAGCAGCCTGGGACCAGGGGCTGAAAAACTGTTTTTT. Its translation: CASSLGPGAEKLFF.

V and J are TRBV11-3 and TRBJ1-4; TRBD1 is a possible D gene (6 bases). The CDR3 sequence is 16 residues long. CDR1 is SGHNT and CDR2 is YENEEA in the germline V gene. V lost 6 bases and J lost 0, with 14 bases in between. The CDR3 bases are TGTGCCAGCAGGGAAACAGGGAACTCAACTAATGAAAAACTGTTTTTT. As protein: CASRETGNSTNEKLFF.

This chain joins TRBV5-6 and TRBJ2-5; D is ambiguous. CDR1 is SGHDT, CDR2 YYEEEE, per germline. V was clipped by 0 bases and J by 1 base, with 7 bases between them. This CDR3 comprises 14 residues. CDR3 loop: CASSLDVSQETQYF. The CDR3 DNA follows: TGTGCCAGCAGCTTGGATGTCAGCCAAGAGACCCAGTACTTC.

This rearrangement joins TRBV4-1 to TRBJ2-5, with 9 bases lining up with TRBD2. CDR3 length: 17 amino acids. Looked up from germline, CDR1 is MGHRA and CDR2 is YSYEKL. V trimming: 1 base; J trimming: 2 bases; junction bases outside the gene matches: 8. The chain's CDR3 is CASSQVLRLAAQETQYF. Written as DNA, the CDR3 is TGCGCCAGCAGCCAAGTCCTCCGACTAGCGGCTCAAGAGACCCAGTACTTC.